This note documents a single T cell receptor (beta chain) sequence. Its antigen specificity is not known. The record has no base qualities; no much larger clone is one base away. This entry belongs to a study of cytomegalovirus exposure and HLA in healthy donors (dated by TCRdb to 2015 to 2018). Study-wide context: According to a later analysis, one platform produced both the roughly 110 validation repertoires and the approximately 660 repertoires of the first cohort. Besides the first cohort of roughly 660 subjects, a separate validation cohort made up of 120 different subjects was used. To predict cytomegalovirus infection status, the study brought together high-throughput TCR immunosequencing, statistical association of individual TCRs with disease status, and machine learning. The study was designed to test whether signatures of past pathogen exposure could be identified by cataloging public T cell receptors. The paper's findings and limits, for the study overall: The classifier was reported to diagnose cytomegalovirus status with high specificity and sensitivity in both the original and validation cohorts. It was suggested by the authors that the approach could potentially be generalized to other disease states and immunological phenotypes. Of the cluster scores, 85% to 95% were above 0 in a later analysis, which found that TCRs clustered in the first cohort also tended to co-occur in the approximately 110 validation repertoires. Across donors, most TCR sequences were observed very rarely, whereas some public TCRs were present in many individuals. A later analysis had no HLA typing for the validation cohort, so co-occurrence there was scored across all 130 or so repertoires. A total of 150 to 200 TCR beta chains were listed by the study as associated with cytomegalovirus. A few of the identified cytomegalovirus-associated TCR beta chains were confirmed in vitro to be specific for cytomegalovirus antigens.

The donors were included in the validation cohort of over a hundred subjects, a group kept apart from the roughly 670-subject first cohort. Per the germline V gene, MGHRA is the CDR1 and YSYEKL is the CDR2. V and J lose 5 bases and 2 bases, and a span of 19 bases separates them. The CDR3 starts with the cysteine, ends with the phenylalanine, and has 18 residues. CDR3 DNA only is kept here, 54 bases in frame from base 1. Receptors were amplified or captured by the immunoSEQ multiplex PCR assay. The source study handled its data this way. To diagnose cytomegalovirus status from the catalog of TCR beta chain sequences, a statistical classification framework was built. TCRdb provides this immuneACCESS table in a form limited to in-frame rearrangements. Some clones are lacking; in checked studies, under half of them reflect an unresolved V gene, and why the rest are absent is not known. Clone size and the V and J calls come from that table; the DNA yielded D and trimming. This sample comprises some 200,000 clones, approximately 89% of them detected only once. 6% to 8% of the sample is taken by the ten largest.

The sequenced sample was PBMCs. The chain was built from TRBV4-1 and TRBJ2-6, with the D gene too uncertain to name. The sequence derives from a man aged 25 to 40 in good health and CMV-seropositive. The DNA is as follows: TGCGCCAGCAGCGTCCAAACACAGTCCTTTACTGGGGCCAACGTCCTGACTTTC. Translated, this is CASSVQTQSFTGANVLTF.